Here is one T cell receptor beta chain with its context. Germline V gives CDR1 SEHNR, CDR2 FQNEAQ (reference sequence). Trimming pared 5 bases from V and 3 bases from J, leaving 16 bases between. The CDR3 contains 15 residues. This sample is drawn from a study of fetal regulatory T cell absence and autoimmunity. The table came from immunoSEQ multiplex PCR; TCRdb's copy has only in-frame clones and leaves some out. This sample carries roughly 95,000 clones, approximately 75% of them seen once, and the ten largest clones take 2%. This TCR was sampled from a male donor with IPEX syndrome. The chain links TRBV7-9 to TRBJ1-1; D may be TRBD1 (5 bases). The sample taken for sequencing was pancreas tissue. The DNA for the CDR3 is TGTGCCAGCAGCCATCCATCGACAGCCTACACTGAAGCTTTCTTT. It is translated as CASSHPSTAYTEAFF.